This T cell receptor (beta chain) derives from a study of blood T cell repertoires in COVID-19. Assay used: immunoSEQ multiplex PCR; TCRdb lists only in-frame clones, some missing. The sample holds about 150,000 clones, around 80% seen once. Germline assignment: CDR1 LNHDA and CDR2 SQIVND (reference sequence). V was trimmed by 7 bases and J by 4 bases, leaving 14 bases between them. The CDR3 extends over 14 amino acids. The sequenced material came from PBMCs or T cells enriched from blood (not recorded which). The chain joins TRBV19 to TRBJ2-1; weak D call: TRBD2 (6 bases). The sequence came from a woman between 65 and 79 years old in a cohort exposed to, infected with or recovered from COVID-19 (not recorded which). CDR3 sequence (DNA): TGTGCCAGTACCCGGGTAGCGGAGTACAATGAGCAGTTCTTC. Translated, it gives CASTRVAEYNEQFF.